The 29 T cell receptor beta chains given below trace back to one sample, sequenced in a study of post-analysis software for immune sequencing data. Study results and limitations: The study found TRBV5-6, TRBV5-1 and TRBV20-1 among several TRBV segments more frequent in patients than controls.

Their target antigens are unknown. cDNA libraries for TCR beta contained unique molecular identifiers. TCRdb ran MiXCR on the PCR reads and lists one entry per CDR3 protein. The profile shows about 570,000 distinct CDR3 sequences, roughly 34% of them singletons. The specimen was blood. The receptors here all came from a girl aged 2-17 years with multiple sclerosis.

V usage is TRBV16 and J usage is TRBJ1-2, with unresolved D. Germline V gene data show CDR1 as KGHSY and CDR2 as FQNENV. Between the trimmed V and J ends, which lost 0 bases and 7 bases, there was a span of 9 bases. The CDR3 runs 13 residues. The CDR3 sequence is CASSQSRVPGYTF. The CDR3, as DNA: TGTGCCAGCAGCCAATCTAGAGTTCCTGGCTACACCTTC.

The rearrangement uses TRBV7-9 and TRBJ2-7, with D perhaps matching TRBD1 (6 bases). Germline V CDR1 and CDR2: SEHNR, FQNEAQ (reference sequence). Deletions cut 5 bases from V and 7 bases from J, with 24 bases between. The length of the CDR3 is 16 residues. CDR3 sequence (DNA): TGTGCCAGCAGCGCAGCTGCAGCAGGGGTCTACAATGAGCAGTACTTC. This codes for CASSAAAAGVYNEQYF.

This clonotype is a singleton in its sample. The V and J genes are TRBV12-3 or TRBV12-4 and TRBJ1-1; D may be TRBD1 (5 bases). The V end was cut by 1 base, the J end by 4 bases, with 13 bases between. This CDR3 comprises 15 residues. The CDR3 here is CASSLGAGFSTEAFF. The DNA of the CDR3 is TGTGCCAGCAGTTTAGGGGCAGGGTTTAGCACTGAAGCTTTCTTT.

This clonotype was seen a handful of times. The J gene is TRBJ1-6, the V gene TRBV2; D gene unclear. From germline, CDR1 is SNHLY and CDR2 FYNNEI. V was shortened by 1 base and J by 10 bases, with 8 bases between the two germline ends. This CDR3 is 13 amino acids long. This CDR3 is CASSEVRRSPLHF. CDR3 DNA: TGTGCCAGCAGTGAAGTAAGGCGGTCACCCCTCCACTTT.

This clonotype was detected only a few times. The CDR3 region has the DNA TGTGCCAGCAGGGGGGATAGCGGGGGGGAGACAGATACGCAGTATTTT. It yields the protein CASRGDSGGETDTQYF. The chain employs TRBV6-6 and TRBJ2-3; 11 nucleotides match TRBD2. Germline V gene sequence: CDR1 MNHNY, CDR2 SVGAGI (reference sequence). The CDR3 loop spans 16 amino acids. With 6 bases clipped from V and 3 bases from J, the junction kept 8 bases outside the gene matches.

This clonotype was seen only a few times. The chain carries TRBV6-5 and TRBJ2-3; D may be TRBD1 (5 bases). This CDR3 is built from 17 residues. V lost 6 bases, J lost 0 bases, and 19 bases lay in between. Germline V CDR1 and CDR2: MNHEY, SVGAGI. The CDR3 sequence is CASRADSIFTSTDTQYF. In DNA, the CDR3 is TGTGCCAGCAGAGCTGACAGCATTTTTACTAGCACAGATACGCAGTATTTT.

This clonotype was counted a few times. CDR3 in DNA: TGCAGTGCTAGAACCCTCTCTAGCGAAGAGACCCAGTACTTC. Translated, it gives CSARTLSSEETQYF. The chain couples TRBV20-1 to TRBJ2-5, with D possibly matching TRBD2 (6 bases). CDR1 is DFQATT, CDR2 SNEGSKA, per germline (reference sequence). There are 14 residues in the CDR3. Trimming pared 2 bases from V and 3 bases from J, leaving 13 bases between.

This clonotype has just a few counts. This sequence joins TRBV5-1 and TRBJ2-5; D not resolved. Germline CDR1 SGHRS, CDR2 YFSETQ. V gave up 4 bases and J gave up 1 base, with 8 bases separating them. The CDR3 contains 13 residues. The CDR3 DNA follows: TGCGCCAGCAGCGTGGCTTTCCAAGAGACCCAGTACTTC. The encoded protein is CASSVAFQETQYF. The full variable domain, with the rest looked up from reference TRBV5-1 and TRBJ2-5, is KAGVTQTPRYLIKTRGQQVTLSCSPISGHRSVSWYQQTPGQGLQFLFEYFSETQRNKGNFPGRFSGRQFSNSRSEMNVSTLELGDSALYLCASSVAFQETQYFGPGTRLLVL.

In DNA form, the CDR3 reads TGCAGTGCATTCTTCTCGACAGGGTGGAGCACAGATACGCAGTATTTT. Its protein is CSAFFSTGWSTDTQYF. V and J are TRBV20-1 and TRBJ2-3, with 7 bases fitting TRBD1. The CDR3 is made up of 16 amino acids. V trimming: 6 bases; J trimming: 0 bases; junction bases outside the gene matches: 12. The germline CDR1 and CDR2 sequences are DFQATT and SNEGSKA (reference sequence).

To note about this clonotype: Germline and junction disagree at one end, which may indicate a read error. The chain combines TRBV27 with TRBJ2-3; a weak D match, TRBD1 (5 bases). Germline V gives CDR1 MNHEY, CDR2 SMNVEV (reference sequence). This CDR3 is 15 amino acids long. CDR3 amino acids: CASNLRPGPWDTQYF. CDR3 in DNA: TGTGCCAGCAATTTACGTCCAGGGCCGTGGGATACGCAGTATTTT.

This clonotype was found a few times. The chain joins TRBV20-1 to TRBJ2-3, with 7 nucleotides matching TRBD2. The CDR3 extends over 13 amino acids. Losses at the gene ends were 6 bases for V and 9 bases for J; bases not matched to a gene: 12. Germline V gene data show CDR1 as DFQATT and CDR2 as SNEGSKA (reference sequence). The CDR3 DNA reads TGCAGTGCCGATTCGCTACGCGGGGGAACGCAGTATTTT. Protein: CSADSLRGGTQYF.

V gene TRBV12-3 or TRBV12-4 combines with J gene TRBJ2-3, with D unresolved. The ends were cut back, 6 bases at V and 6 bases at J, with 7 bases in the middle. The CDR3 contains 11 residues. This chain's CDR3 is CASRLRDTQYF. The CDR3 DNA follows: TGTGCCAGCAGACTCCGGGATACGCAGTATTTT.

The rearrangement joins TRBV12-3 or TRBV12-4 to TRBJ2-5; D gene uncertain. Deletions cut 6 bases from V and 5 bases from J, with 13 bases between. CDR3 size: 13 residues. The CDR3 DNA is TGTGCCAGCAGGACGCTAGTAGGGGAGACCCAGTACTTC. This gives the protein CASRTLVGETQYF.

In DNA form, the CDR3 reads TGTGCCAGCAGTTCAGTAGAGGCCAAAAACATTCAGTACTTC. This codes for CASSSVEAKNIQYF. This chain uses TRBV28 with TRBJ2-7; D gene uncertain. TRBJ2-4 matches the DNA end more closely, so the J call is doubtful. The germline V gene has CDR1 MDHEN and CDR2 SYDVKM. This CDR3 is 14 amino acids long.

The chain employs TRBV6-5 and TRBJ2-5; D perhaps matches TRBD2 (5 bases). V lost 7 bases, J lost 11 bases, and 23 bases lay in between. CDR3 size: 14 residues. The germline V gene has CDR1 MNHEY and CDR2 SVGAGI. CDR3 sequence reads: CASTKTEVGDEQYF. The CDR3 bases are TGTGCCAGCACCAAAACAGAGGTGGGAGATGAGCAGTACTTC.

The CDR3 bases are TGTGCCAGCAGCGACCGGCGGGGGGGAGGACGAAAGACCCAGTACTTC. Its translation is CASSDRRGGGRKTQYF. This chain connects TRBV7-2 to TRBJ2-5; TRBD2 aligns across 9 bases. The germline CDR1 and CDR2 sequences are SGHTA and FQGNSA. The CDR3 is 16 residues long. With V trimmed by 5 bases and J by 6 bases, 13 bases remained unmatched.

This clonotype turned up a few times. The chain employs TRBV5-6 and TRBJ1-1; D remains unclear. CDR1 is SGHDT and CDR2 is YYEEEE in the germline V gene. The CDR3 has 14 residues. Trimming took 0 bases from V and 7 from J, leaving 13 bases between them. This chain's CDR3 is CASSLDPEAFEAFF. The CDR3 bases are TGTGCCAGCAGCTTGGATCCCGAGGCGTTTGAAGCTTTCTTT.

This clonotype was seen a handful of times. This sequence joins TRBV7-9 and TRBJ1-1; D not certain. V was shortened by 6 bases and J by 4 bases, with 9 bases between the two germline ends. CDR3 size: 12 residues. Looked up from germline, CDR1 is SEHNR and CDR2 is FQNEAQ (reference sequence). This CDR3 reads CASRLSGTEAFF. CDR3 bases: TGTGCCAGCAGGCTTTCGGGCACTGAAGCTTTCTTT.

The V call is TRBV10-3, the J call TRBJ2-3; 8 bases line up with TRBD2. With 11 bases clipped from V and 6 bases from J, the junction kept 13 bases outside the gene matches. Germline CDR1 is ENHRY and CDR2 is SYGVKD. The CDR3 consists of 14 residues. CDR3 protein: CASKPGGQEDTQYF. CDR3 sequence (DNA): TGTGCCTCCAAACCGGGGGGGCAGGAGGATACGCAGTATTTT.

The rearrangement uses TRBV7-9 and TRBJ2-7; a possible D gene is TRBD1 (6 bases). The germline V gene has CDR1 SEHNR and CDR2 FQNEAQ (reference sequence). The CDR3 is 16 residues long. Trimming shortened V by 4 bases and J by 0 bases, and 16 bases separated the two germline ends. The CDR3 DNA reads as TGTGCCAGCAGCTGGGGACACGGCGGAAGCTCCTACGAGCAGTACTTC. Residues: CASSWGHGGSSYEQYF.

In this sample, this clonotype turned up once. The chain combines TRBV3-1 with TRBJ2-7; a weak D match, TRBD2 (5 bases). The closer fit of TRBJ2-5 to the DNA end suggests the J call may be wrong. The CDR3 has 14 residues. Germline V gene data show CDR1 as LGHDT and CDR2 as YNNKEL (reference sequence). CDR3 sequence: CASSQRRWGETQYF. In DNA, the CDR3 is TGTGCCAGCAGCCAAAGGAGGTGGGGAGAGACCCAGTACTTC.

The CDR3 reads CASTTGPANYGYTF. The CDR3 coding sequence is TGTGCCAGCACTACAGGGCCAGCTAACTATGGCTACACCTTC. The rearrangement joins TRBV6-6 to TRBJ1-2, with a possible D match to TRBD1 (6 bases). V lost 7 bases and J lost 0, with 12 bases in between. The V gene's germline CDR1 is MNHNY and CDR2 SVGAGI (reference sequence). The CDR3 runs to 14 residues.

The rearrangement links TRBV11-2 to TRBJ2-1, with D possibly being TRBD1 or TRBD2 (5 bases each). Trimming took 5 bases from V and 0 from J, leaving 11 bases between them. Germline CDR1 and CDR2: SGHAT and FQNNGV. This CDR3 region has 15 residues. The chain's CDR3 is CASSGDPSSYNEQFF. DNA for the CDR3: TGTGCCAGCAGCGGGGACCCTAGCTCCTACAATGAGCAGTTCTTC.

This chain connects TRBV10-3 to TRBJ1-5, with TRBD1 as a possible D gene (5 bases). CDR1 and CDR2 from the germline V gene are ENHRY and SYGVKD. This CDR3 is 14 amino acids long. The V end lost 6 bases, the J end lost 3 bases, and 12 bases lay between the germline ends. CDR3 bases: TGTGCCATCAGCGGGCCGACAGACAATCAGCCCCAGCATTTT. Protein product: CAISGPTDNQPQHF.

V is TRBV12-3 or TRBV12-4 and J is TRBJ2-7; TRBD1 matches at 7 bases. CDR3 length: 16 residues. Germline trimming cut 3 bases from V and 4 bases from J; bases unmatched to any gene: 12. The CDR3 sequence is CASSFTRQGRGYEQYF. CDR3 sequence (DNA): TGTGCCAGCAGTTTTACCAGACAGGGTAGGGGTTACGAGCAGTACTTC.

V gene TRBV5-6 combines with J gene TRBJ1-2; 8 nucleotides match TRBD1. The ends lost 0 bases at V and 0 bases at J; junction bases unmatched: 4. The CDR3 contains 16 residues. From germline, CDR1 is SGHDT and CDR2 YYEEEE. Here the CDR3 reads CASSLVGQGSNYGYTF. The CDR3 region has the DNA TGTGCCAGCAGCTTGGTCGGACAGGGCTCTAACTATGGCTACACCTTC.

V and J are TRBV4-1 and TRBJ2-6, with D tentatively TRBD1 or TRBD2 (5 bases each). V was trimmed by 4 bases and J by 4 bases, leaving 17 bases between them. Per germline, CDR1 MGHRA and CDR2 YSYEKL. This CDR3 has 17 residues. The CDR3 sequence: CASSRGTASRGANVLTF. The CDR3 DNA reads as TGCGCCAGCAGCCGGGGGACGGCTTCGAGGGGGGCCAACGTCCTGACTTTC.

In this sample, this clonotype turned up a few times. Mismatch with germline at one junction end may stem from a read error. The chain recombines TRBV20-1 with TRBJ1-6, with a weak D call TRBD1 (6 bases). Per germline, CDR1 DFQATT and CDR2 SNEGSKA (reference sequence). The CDR3 is made up of 13 amino acids. The CDR3 sequence: CSARGDTNSPLHF. The CDR3 nucleotides are TGCAGTGCGAGAGGGGACACAAATTCACCCCTCCACTTT.

V and J are TRBV2 and TRBJ1-1, with 7 bases matching TRBD1. The CDR3 length is 13 residues. V was clipped by 3 bases and J by 7 bases; unmatched bases: 5. Germline CDR1 and CDR2: SNHLY and FYNNEI. CDR3 loop: CASSEDRHNEAFF. The CDR3 nucleotides read TGTGCCAGCAGTGAGGACAGGCACAATGAAGCTTTCTTT. Using reference TRBV2 and TRBJ1-1 for the parts outside the CDR3, the full variable domain is EPEVTQTPSHQVTQMGQEVILRCVPISNHLYFYWYRQILGQKVEFLVSFYNNEISEKSEIFDDQFSVERPDGSNFTLKIRSTKLEDSAMYFCASSEDRHNEAFFGQGTRLTVV.